This T cell receptor beta chain was sequenced during a study of cytomegalovirus exposure and HLA in healthy donors. Study results and limitations: Only CMV serostatus was available as immune exposure information.

Per germline, CDR1 SGHRS and CDR2 YFSETQ. CDR3 length equals 14 residues. V shed 7 bases and J shed 10 bases, with 24 bases lying between them. A note on this clone: Its antigen is undetermined.

In the PCR, 60 Vbeta and 13 Jbeta primers were used. Sequenced by immunoSEQ multiplex PCR; TCRdb stores in-frame clones only, minus some. Of roughly 84,000 clones listed, roughly 80% are singletons. The TCR sequence derives from a human donor in good health. The chain carries TRBV5-1 and TRBJ2-7; D is perhaps TRBD2 (5 bases). Source material: PBMCs. This CDR3 is CASRGAQQRSPQYF. CDR3 sequence (DNA): TGCGCCAGCCGCGGCGCTCAGCAGCGGTCCCCACAGTACTTC.